These 24 T cell receptor beta chains came from one sample sequenced in a study of cytomegalovirus exposure and HLA in healthy donors. The primer mix had 60 Vbeta and 13 Jbeta primers. The repertoire was sequenced with immunoSEQ multiplex PCR; TCRdb's copy has only in-frame clones and lacks some. The table gives under 75,000 clones; the top ten clones make up 2.4% of it. The sequenced material came from PBMCs. The origin of the receptors is a female donor in good health and CMV-seropositive.

The CDR3 nucleotides read TGTGCCAGCAGCGCGGGGGGGAGCGGGGGGTCCCTCTGGGGCACAGATACGCAGTATTTT. This gives the protein CASSAGGSGGSLWGTDTQYF. The genes are TRBV13 and TRBJ2-3; 9 positions match TRBD2. Germline trimming cut 5 bases from V and 1 base from J; bases unmatched to any gene: 19. This CDR3 contains 20 residues. CDR1 PRHDT and CDR2 FYEKMQ come from the germline V gene (reference sequence).

The rearrangement joins TRBV27 to TRBJ1-1; D is possibly TRBD1 (5 bases). V shed 10 bases and J shed 1 base, with 13 bases lying between them. This CDR3 spans 13 amino acids. Germline-derived CDR1 and CDR2 are MNHEY and SMNVEV (reference sequence). In nucleotides, the CDR3 is TGTGCCATCTCCCGGGGGGAGAACACTGAAGCTTTCTTT. As protein: CAISRGENTEAFF.

The V gene is TRBV5-6, the J gene TRBJ1-4, with D tentatively TRBD1 (5 bases). CDR1 is SGHDT and CDR2 is YYEEEE in the germline V gene. V lost 3 bases and J lost 5, with 14 bases in between. The length of the CDR3 is 15 residues. The CDR3, as DNA: TGTGCCAGCAGCTCCACAGGTACAGACAATGAAAAACTGTTTTTT. It specifies CASSSTGTDNEKLFF.

CDR3 coding DNA: TGTGCCAGCAGGTCCGGGAACGAGCAGTACTTC. Its protein is CASRSGNEQYF. The V call is TRBV7-3, the J call TRBJ2-7; D possibly corresponds to TRBD2 (5 bases). The CDR3 covers 11 residues. In germline, CDR1 is SGHTA, CDR2 FQGTGA. Trimming took off 6 bases at V and 5 bases at J, with 8 bases between the two ends.

The CDR3 DNA is TGCGCCAGCAGCCCGCCAGGTCCGAACACTGAAGCTTTCTTT. This codes for CASSPPGPNTEAFF. This chain links TRBV5-1 with TRBJ1-1; D call uncertain. The CDR3 extends over 14 amino acids. The ends were cut back, 4 bases at V and 1 base at J, with 11 bases in the middle. Germline values: CDR1 SGHRS, CDR2 YFSETQ.

Points on this clone: The same CDR3 is also encoded by other DNA sequences in this sample. CDR3 DNA: TGCGCCAGCAGCTTGGGTCAGGGGGCCTACGAGCAGTACTTC. Translating it yields CASSLGQGAYEQYF. The gene calls are TRBV5-1 and TRBJ2-7, with 7 bases identical to TRBD1. Germline V gene data show CDR1 as SGHRS and CDR2 as YFSETQ. V shed 0 bases, J shed 2 bases, and the junction held 2 bases outside the gene matches. The CDR3 contains 14 residues.

V and J are TRBV28 and TRBJ1-2; TRBD1 matches 8 bases. The V gene's germline CDR1 is MDHEN and CDR2 SYDVKM. V gave up 5 bases and J gave up 5 bases; unmatched junction bases: 7. This CDR3 region has 14 residues. The CDR3 is CASSRFGQGYGYTF. CDR3 DNA sequence: TGTGCCAGCAGTCGATTTGGACAGGGTTATGGCTACACCTTC.

V gene TRBV7-3 combines with J gene TRBJ2-1, with 10 nucleotides matching TRBD1. CDR1 and CDR2 from the germline V gene are SGHTA and FQGTGA. This CDR3 is built from 15 residues. V shed 2 bases and J 8 bases; nucleotides not matched to a gene: 6. CDR3 sequence reads: CASSLGTGEVHEQFF. In DNA, the CDR3 is TGTGCCAGCAGCTTAGGGACAGGGGAGGTTCATGAGCAGTTCTTC.

The chain combines TRBV6-6 with TRBJ1-2, with 9 bases aligning to TRBD1. The CDR3 is made up of 13 amino acids. Germline V lookup: CDR1 MNHNY, CDR2 SVGAGI (reference sequence). V lost 6 bases and J lost 5; bases outside the gene matches: 4. CDR3 sequence: CASSRGQGYGYTF. The CDR3 coding sequence is TGTGCCAGCAGCCGGGGACAGGGTTATGGCTACACCTTC.

The genes are TRBV19 and TRBJ2-1; 8 bases are shared with TRBD2. Trimming removed 5 bases from V and 2 bases from J; junction bases left unmatched: 5. Germline assignment: CDR1 LNHDA and CDR2 SQIVND (reference sequence). There are 15 residues in the CDR3. DNA of the CDR3: TGTGCCAGTAGTCCTCGGGGGGGTCCCTACAATGAGCAGTTCTTC. This translates into CASSPRGGPYNEQFF.

The chain uses TRBV29-1 and TRBJ1-1, with unresolved D. The CDR3 totals 12 residues. The V and J ends lost 1 base and 4 bases respectively, with 7 bases between them. CDR1 is SQVTM and CDR2 is ANQGSEA in the germline V gene. CDR3 in DNA: TGCAGCGTTGAAGGGGAGGCCACTGAAGCTTTCTTT. This gives the protein CSVEGEATEAFF. Full variable domain (missing parts from reference TRBV29-1 and TRBJ1-1): SAVISQKPSRDICQRGTSLTIQCQVDSQVTMMFWYRQQPGQSLTLIATANQGSEATYESGFVIDKFPISRPNLTFSTLTVSNMSPEDSSIYLCSVEGEATEAFFGQGTRLTVV.

To note about this clone: The sample carries other DNA sequences with the same CDR3. V and J are TRBV6-5 and TRBJ2-7; perhaps TRBD1 as D (5 bases). V lost 2 bases, J lost 6 bases, and 14 bases lay in between. From germline, CDR1 is MNHEY and CDR2 SVGAGI. The CDR3 is 14 amino acids. CDR3 protein: CASSYGLGVVEQYF. The DNA for the CDR3 is TGTGCCAGCAGTTACGGCCTAGGGGTTGTCGAGCAGTACTTC.

The V gene is TRBV30, the J gene TRBJ2-1; D gene ambiguous. The CDR3 totals 11 residues. CDR1 GTSNPN and CDR2 SVGIG come from the germline V gene (reference sequence). Trimming removed 3 bases from V and 9 bases from J, with 9 bases in between. CDR3 sequence (DNA): TGTGCCTGGAGAGGTCTAGGTGAGCAGTTCTTC. It is translated as CAWRGLGEQFF.

V and J are TRBV9 and TRBJ2-5, with TRBD2 as a possible D gene (7 bases). The V gene lost 3 bases and the J gene lost 3 bases, with 24 bases spanning the gap. This CDR3 has 18 residues. The germline V gene encodes CDR1 SGDLS and CDR2 YYNGEE. The CDR3: CASSEGGGGFGVEETQYF. CDR3 nucleotides: TGTGCCAGCAGCGAGGGAGGGGGGGGTTTTGGAGTGGAAGAGACCCAGTACTTC.

The gene calls are TRBV6-1 and TRBJ2-1, with a tentative D call TRBD2 (7 bases). Trimming left V 3 bases short and J 6 bases short, with 15 bases between. Germline loops: CDR1 MNHNS, CDR2 SASEGT. The CDR3 contains 15 residues. The CDR3, as DNA: TGTGCCAGCAGTGACCTGGCGGGGGCCCTCAATGAGCAGTTCTTC. Protein: CASSDLAGALNEQFF.

The chain joins TRBV5-1 to TRBJ2-5, with TRBD1 identical over 10 bases. Trimming removed 7 bases from V and 5 bases from J; junction bases left unmatched: 11. The CDR3 runs to 15 residues. The germline V gene encodes CDR1 SGHRS and CDR2 YFSETQ. The CDR3 is CASVSIPGQGETQYF. In nucleotides, the CDR3 is TGCGCCAGCGTCTCCATTCCGGGACAGGGGGAGACCCAGTACTTC.

The chain uses TRBV15 and TRBJ2-3, with 9 bases that match TRBD1. Germline CDR1 and CDR2: LNHNV and YYDKDF (reference sequence). The CDR3 is 17 residues long. V lost 0 bases, J lost 4 bases, and 8 bases stayed unmatched. The CDR3 loop reads CATSRDNVGQGADTQYF. The CDR3 DNA sequence: TGTGCCACCAGCAGAGATAATGTGGGACAGGGAGCAGATACGCAGTATTTT.

This chain uses TRBV28 with TRBJ2-3; unclear D gene. This CDR3 contains 13 residues. The V gene's germline CDR1 is MDHEN and CDR2 SYDVKM. With 5 bases removed from V and 1 base from J, the gap between germline ends came to 7 bases. The CDR3 loop is CASSTGRTDTQYF. The CDR3 bases are TGTGCCAGCAGTACTGGGCGCACAGATACGCAGTATTTT. Using reference TRBV28 and TRBJ2-3 for the parts outside the CDR3, the full variable domain is DVKVTQSSRYLVKRTGEKVFLECVQDMDHENMFWYRQDPGLGLRLIYFSYDVKMKEKGDIPEGYSVSREKKERFSLILESASTNQTSMYLCASSTGRTDTQYFGPGTRLTVL.

V is TRBV28 and J is TRBJ2-4; TRBD1 matches at 7 bases. From germline, CDR1 is MDHEN and CDR2 SYDVKM. The V and J ends lost 9 bases and 6 bases, in that order; junction bases with no gene match: 8. The CDR3 is 13 residues long. CDR3 nucleotide sequence: TGTGCCAGTCAGGGACAGTCAGGAAACATTCAGTACTTC. Translation: CASQGQSGNIQYF. Looking up the rest from reference TRBV28 and TRBJ2-4 gives the full variable domain: DVKVTQSSRYLVKRTGEKVFLECVQDMDHENMFWYRQDPGLGLRLIYFSYDVKMKEKGDIPEGYSVSREKKERFSLILESASTNQTSMYLCASQGQSGNIQYFGAGTRLSVL.

V and J are TRBV5-1 and TRBJ1-2; D is perhaps TRBD1 (5 bases). The CDR3 loop spans 15 amino acids. Germline-derived CDR1 and CDR2 are SGHRS and YFSETQ. The V gene lost 4 bases and the J gene lost 4 bases, with 17 bases spanning the gap. In nucleotides, the CDR3 is TGCGCCAGCAGCCCCGGGGCATCGGAGGGCTATGGCTACACCTTC. Protein product: CASSPGASEGYGYTF.

This chain links TRBV28 with TRBJ1-2; tentative D call: TRBD1 (5 bases). CDR1 and CDR2 from the germline V gene are MDHEN and SYDVKM. With 8 bases removed from V and 4 bases from J, the gap between germline ends came to 17 bases. The CDR3 runs 14 residues. The CDR3 sequence is CASREGLTLYGYTF. CDR3 sequence (DNA): TGTGCCAGCCGGGAGGGGCTCACCCTCTATGGCTACACCTTC.

The V call is TRBV19, the J call TRBJ1-5; TRBD1 is a possible D gene (6 bases). This CDR3 has 16 amino acids. Germline values: CDR1 LNHDA, CDR2 SQIVND (reference sequence). The V end lost 4 bases, the J end lost 0 bases, and 13 bases lay between the germline ends. DNA of the CDR3: TGTGCCAGTAGTAACCCGACAGGCCATAGCAATCAGCCCCAGCATTTT. It yields the protein CASSNPTGHSNQPQHF.

The chain is built from TRBV5-3 and TRBJ2-7, with 10 bases that match TRBD2. TRBV5-3 is an ORF for which the function is uncertain. V shed 1 base, J shed 7 bases, and the junction held 5 bases outside the gene matches. The CDR3 loop spans 14 amino acids. The CDR3 region has the DNA TGTGCCAGAAGCTTGTGGGTAGCGGGAGGTGAGCAGTACTTC. Amino acids: CARSLWVAGGEQYF.

This chain uses TRBV28 with TRBJ1-2; 9 positions agree with TRBD1. V gave up 9 bases and J gave up 4 bases; unmatched junction bases: 9. The length of the CDR3 is 14 residues. Germline CDR1 and CDR2: MDHEN and SYDVKM. This CDR3 is CARIPRDRVYGYTF. CDR3 nucleotides: TGTGCCAGAATCCCCAGGGACAGGGTCTATGGCTACACCTTC.